The clone carrying this TCR beta chain occurred a few times. One entry per CDR3 protein results from TCRdb running MiXCR on the RT-PCR reads. The sample includes about 680,000 distinct CDR3 sequences, approximately 14% seen only once; the top ten take roughly 3.9%. This CDR3 comprises 13 residues. V shed 5 bases and J 4 bases; nucleotides not matched to a gene: 6. Per germline, CDR1 DFQATT and CDR2 SNEGSKA (reference sequence). Sequenced material: memory CD4+ T cells from blood. This TCR was recovered from a female donor in good health, serving as a healthy control. This sequence joins TRBV20-1 and TRBJ2-3; 7 bases map to TRBD2. CDR3 sequence: CSAELTSADTQYF. As DNA, the CDR3 is TGCAGTGCTGAGCTAACTAGCGCAGATACGCAGTATTTT.